This TCR beta chain is from a study of control samples from healthy donors and cancer patients. With 5 bases clipped from V and 2 bases from J, the junction kept 5 bases outside the gene matches. The germline V gene encodes CDR1 LGHNA and CDR2 YSLEER. There are 14 residues in the CDR3. Profiled with immunoSEQ multiplex PCR; TCRdb holds only in-frame clones, not every one. The sample has around 190,000 clones, 90% seen once. The source is a woman aged 45-65 years in good health. The chain couples TRBV4-3 to TRBJ2-7; 8 positions match TRBD1. The sample was blood. CDR3 in DNA: TGCGCCAGCAGCGCCGACAGGGGCGCCTACGAGCAGTACTTC. Its protein product is CASSADRGAYEQYF.